These T cell receptor beta chains were read from a single sample in a study of blood T cell repertoires in COVID-19. TCRdb's copy holds only in-frame clones and misses some; the assay was immunoSEQ multiplex PCR. The sample consists of over 100,000 clones, 84% of them appearing once. Sequences were obtained from peripheral blood. Receptors originate from a human donor in a cohort sampled during active COVID-19. Both conserved end residues are part of each CDR3. A D gene is named only where the DNA matches it firmly. Part of the rows lack a size; the others show once, few, many or a class for expanded clones.

j_gene: TRBJ1-3
abundance: NA
v_gene: TRBV11-2
d_gene: NA
CDR3aa: CASSPAAVSGNTIYF
CDR3nt: TGTGCCAGCAGTCCTGCTGCAGTCTCTGGAAACACCATATATTTT

j_gene: TRBJ1-4
abundance: NA
v_gene: TRBV12-3/TRBV12-4
d_gene: NA
CDR3aa: CASSFQGGEKLFF
CDR3nt: TGTGCCAGCAGTTTCCAGGGTGGCGAAAAACTGTTTTTT

j_gene: TRBJ1-2
abundance: NA
v_gene: TRBV5-1
d_gene: TRBD1
CDR3aa: CASGPDRSWGYTF
CDR3nt: TGCGCCAGCGGACCGGACAGGTCATGGGGCTACACCTTC

j_gene: TRBJ1-1
abundance: once
v_gene: TRBV6-5
d_gene: TRBD1
CDR3aa: CASNYDRGLEAFF
CDR3nt: TGTGCCAGCAATTACGACAGGGGACTCGAAGCTTTCTTT

j_gene: TRBJ2-7
abundance: NA
v_gene: TRBV5-1
d_gene: TRBD2
CDR3aa: CASSLPTGGASYEQYF
CDR3nt: TGCGCCAGCAGCTTGCCCACGGGGGGAGCCTCCTACGAGCAGTACTTC

j_gene: TRBJ2-7
abundance: few
v_gene: TRBV7-9
d_gene: TRBD1
CDR3aa: CASSLAGQSYEQYF
CDR3nt: TGTGCCAGCAGCTTAGCGGGACAGTCCTACGAGCAGTACTTC

j_gene: TRBJ2-1
abundance: NA
v_gene: TRBV9
d_gene: TRBD2
CDR3aa: CASSVALGGGPADEQFF
CDR3nt: TGTGCCAGCAGCGTAGCTTTGGGCGGGGGGCCGGCCGATGAGCAGTTCTTC

j_gene: TRBJ1-6
abundance: NA
v_gene: TRBV11-3
d_gene: TRBD1
CDR3aa: CASSLERGGQAPTVGSPLHF
CDR3nt: TGTGCCAGCAGCTTAGAAAGGGGGGGACAGGCTCCGACTGTAGGCTCACCCCTCCACTTT

j_gene: TRBJ1-5
abundance: NA
v_gene: TRBV6-5
d_gene: NA
CDR3aa: CASSRTANQPQHF
CDR3nt: TGTGCCAGCAGTCGGACAGCCAATCAGCCCCAGCATTTT

j_gene: TRBJ2-3
abundance: NA
v_gene: TRBV18
d_gene: TRBD1
CDR3aa: CASSRDRGQDTQYF
CDR3nt: TGTGCCAGCTCACGGGACAGGGGCCAAGATACGCAGTATTTT

j_gene: TRBJ1-4
abundance: NA
v_gene: TRBV5-1
d_gene: NA
CDR3aa: CASSLAQAGTNEKLFF
CDR3nt: TGCGCCAGCAGCTTGGCCCAGGCCGGCACTAATGAAAAACTGTTTTTT

j_gene: TRBJ2-7
abundance: NA
v_gene: TRBV7-9
d_gene: NA
CDR3aa: CANSFSVSEQYF
CDR3nt: TGTGCCAACAGCTTTTCGGTTTCTGAGCAGTACTTC

j_gene: TRBJ1-1
abundance: NA
v_gene: TRBV7-9
d_gene: NA
CDR3aa: CASSPRQAGEAFF
CDR3nt: TGTGCCAGCAGCCCAAGACAGGCGGGTGAAGCTTTCTTT

j_gene: TRBJ2-6
abundance: NA
v_gene: TRBV5-5
d_gene: NA
CDR3aa: CASSLGDSAFSGANVLTF
CDR3nt: TGTGCCAGCAGCTTGGGTGACAGCGCCTTCTCTGGGGCCAACGTCCTGACTTTC

j_gene: TRBJ1-2
abundance: NA
v_gene: TRBV29-1
d_gene: NA
CDR3aa: CSVGPGSNTNYGYTF
CDR3nt: TGCAGCGTTGGTCCAGGGTCGAACACTAACTATGGCTACACCTTC

j_gene: TRBJ2-5
abundance: NA
v_gene: TRBV24-1
d_gene: NA
CDR3aa: CAMGRYQETQYF
CDR3nt: TGTGCTATGGGGAGGTACCAAGAGACCCAGTACTTC

j_gene: TRBJ2-3
abundance: NA
v_gene: TRBV2
d_gene: TRBD1
CDR3aa: CASSSGTGGKDTQYF
CDR3nt: TGTGCCAGCAGTTCCGGGACAGGGGGCAAGGATACGCAGTATTTT

j_gene: TRBJ1-5
abundance: NA
v_gene: TRBV11-1
d_gene: NA
CDR3aa: CASSFGRDQPQHF
CDR3nt: TGTGCCAGCAGCTTTGGTCGGGATCAGCCCCAGCATTTT